This TCR beta chain derives from a study of blood T cell repertoires in COVID-19. Overall study: Acute-phase and convalescent COVID-19 samples originated in the United States, Italy and Spain. T cells, B-cell-depleted T cells, or PBMCs provided the cDNA or gDNA that served as material.

Germline loops: CDR1 LGHDT, CDR2 YNNKEL (reference sequence). The junction had 9 bases not matched to a gene; V was cut back by 1 base and J by 4 bases. The CDR3 is 16 amino acids. Original processing methods: From reference gene primer amplification, estimates of nucleated cell counts were derived. Sequencing was performed with immunoSEQ multiplex PCR; in TCRdb, only in-frame clones are kept and a portion is missing. V and J calls plus clone size are reproduced from that table; the DNA served to infer D and trimming. Counted here are over 40,000 clones, 86% occurring once; the ten biggest clones make up less than 3.5%.

The V gene is TRBV3-1 (or the pseudogene TRBV3-2), the J gene TRBJ1-2, with 7 bases fitting TRBD1. This TCR was recovered from a man aged 80 or over with acute or convalescent COVID-19. Sequenced material: peripheral blood. The CDR3 nucleotides are TGTGCCAGCAGCCAAGTAGGGGGCATAGAGAGCTATGGCTACACCTTC. Amino acid sequence: CASSQVGGIESYGYTF.